These T cell receptor beta chains were read from a single sample in a study of graft-versus-host responses after intestinal transplantation. The data were produced by immunoSEQ multiplex PCR, yet TCRdb's version contains in-frame clones alone and is incomplete. This repertoire shows over 90,000 clones, 90% to 95% found once; its top ten account for about 0.18%. Their antigens remain unidentified. The sample consisted of unstimulated CD4+ T cells sorted from spleen or lymph node cells, taken before transplant. The source is a human donor who was the organ donor for an intestinal transplant. CDR3s include the opening cysteine and the closing phenylalanine or tryptophan. D genes are given only for firm matches. Only part of the rows carry a size: once, few, many, or a class if the clone is expanded.

v_call: TRBV19; clone_size: NA; j_call: TRBJ1-1; d_call: NA; cdr3_nt: TGTGCCACTACAGGGAAAGGAATGAACACTGAAGCTTTCTTT; cdr3_aa: CATTGKGMNTEAFF
v_call: TRBV7-8; clone_size: NA; j_call: TRBJ2-5; d_call: TRBD2; cdr3_nt: TGTGCCAGCAGCTCGCTAGCGGGGGGTATACAAGAGACCCAGTACTTC; cdr3_aa: CASSSLAGGIQETQYF
v_call: TRBV7-9; clone_size: NA; j_call: TRBJ1-1; d_call: TRBD1; cdr3_nt: TGTGCCAGCAGCTCCCATAGTTGGGACAGGGTCAACACTGAAGCTTTCTTT; cdr3_aa: CASSSHSWDRVNTEAFF
v_call: TRBV5-1; clone_size: NA; j_call: TRBJ2-7; d_call: TRBD1; cdr3_nt: TGCGCCAGCAGCACGAGACAGGGGGCATCCTACGAGCAGTACTTC; cdr3_aa: CASSTRQGASYEQYF
v_call: TRBV4-2; clone_size: NA; j_call: TRBJ2-1; d_call: TRBD2; cdr3_nt: TGTGCCAGCAGCCAAGACCCCGCTAGCGGGGGTTACAATGAGCAGTTCTTC; cdr3_aa: CASSQDPASGGYNEQFF
v_call: TRBV6-1; clone_size: NA; j_call: TRBJ2-5; d_call: NA; cdr3_nt: TGTGCCAGCAGGAGCCTGAAAGAGACCCAGTACTTC; cdr3_aa: CASRSLKETQYF
v_call: TRBV4-1; clone_size: NA; j_call: TRBJ1-6; d_call: NA; cdr3_nt: TGCGCCAGCAGCCCGAGGGTCGCGTATAATTCACCCCTCCACTTT; cdr3_aa: CASSPRVAYNSPLHF
v_call: TRBV18; clone_size: NA; j_call: TRBJ1-1; d_call: NA; cdr3_nt: TGTGCCAGCTCACGGGGCGGAGCGAACACTGAAGCTTTCTTT; cdr3_aa: CASSRGGANTEAFF
v_call: TRBV4-3; clone_size: few; j_call: TRBJ1-1; d_call: TRBD1; cdr3_nt: TGCGCCAGCAGCCTCCGACAGGGGACTGAAGCTTTCTTT; cdr3_aa: CASSLRQGTEAFF
v_call: TRBV4-2; clone_size: NA; j_call: TRBJ2-7; d_call: NA; cdr3_nt: TGTGCCAGCAGTAAAAAGGGGGGGACCATTCTCGGGGAGCAGTACTTC; cdr3_aa: CASSKKGGTILGEQYF
v_call: TRBV19; clone_size: NA; j_call: TRBJ2-2; d_call: NA; cdr3_nt: TGTGCCAGTAGTCCCCCAGGCACCGGGGAGCTGTTTTTT; cdr3_aa: CASSPPGTGELFF
v_call: TRBV5-4; clone_size: NA; j_call: TRBJ2-5; d_call: TRBD1; cdr3_nt: TGTGCCAGCAGCCGTAGGACAGGGGGTACAGAGACCCAGTACTTC; cdr3_aa: CASSRRTGGTETQYF
v_call: TRBV10-1; clone_size: NA; j_call: TRBJ1-5; d_call: TRBD1; cdr3_nt: TGCGCCAGCAGGGGGGACAGGGATTTTGATCAGCCCCAGCATTTT; cdr3_aa: CASRGDRDFDQPQHF
v_call: TRBV19; clone_size: NA; j_call: TRBJ2-7; d_call: TRBD1; cdr3_nt: TGTGCCAGTAGTATAGGACAGGGGACCTACGAGCAGTACTTC; cdr3_aa: CASSIGQGTYEQYF
v_call: TRBV19; clone_size: NA; j_call: TRBJ2-7; d_call: NA; cdr3_nt: TGTGCCAGTAGTGAACCCGGGGGACCTGGACTCGAGCAGTACTTC; cdr3_aa: CASSEPGGPGLEQYF
v_call: TRBV25-1; clone_size: NA; j_call: TRBJ2-3; d_call: NA; cdr3_nt: TGTGCCAGCAGTGAATCCGGGACATTACTCGGTACGCAGTATTTT; cdr3_aa: CASSESGTLLGTQYF
v_call: TRBV6-5; clone_size: NA; j_call: TRBJ1-1; d_call: NA; cdr3_nt: TGTGCCAGCAGGGACAGTTTTAAAAACACTGAAGCTTTCTTT; cdr3_aa: CASRDSFKNTEAFF
v_call: TRBV29-1; clone_size: NA; j_call: TRBJ2-1; d_call: TRBD1; cdr3_nt: TGCAGCGCCCCGGGACAGGGGTACAATGAGCAGTTCTTC; cdr3_aa: CSAPGQGYNEQFF
v_call: TRBV5-5; clone_size: NA; j_call: TRBJ1-1; d_call: TRBD1; cdr3_nt: TGTGCCAGCAGCTCTACAGGGGGCTTATCGAACACTGAAGCTTTCTTT; cdr3_aa: CASSSTGGLSNTEAFF
v_call: TRBV27; clone_size: NA; j_call: TRBJ1-1; d_call: TRBD1; cdr3_nt: TGTGCCAGCAGTTTAACCCACCCGGACAGGGGGGCTTTCTTT; cdr3_aa: CASSLTHPDRGAFF
v_call: TRBV27; clone_size: NA; j_call: TRBJ2-6; d_call: NA; cdr3_nt: TGTGCCAGTACTAGGACCTTCAACTCTGGGGCCAACGTCCTGACTTTC; cdr3_aa: CASTRTFNSGANVLTF
v_call: TRBV27; clone_size: once; j_call: TRBJ1-2; d_call: NA; cdr3_nt: TGTGCCAGCAGCTCCAGGGTGTCCTGGGGCTACACCTTC; cdr3_aa: CASSSRVSWGYTF
v_call: TRBV15; clone_size: NA; j_call: TRBJ2-7; d_call: NA; cdr3_nt: TGTGCCACCAGCAAAGGTCAGGCAGCTTCCTACGAGCAGTACTTC; cdr3_aa: CATSKGQAASYEQYF
v_call: TRBV4-3; clone_size: NA; j_call: TRBJ2-7; d_call: TRBD1; cdr3_nt: TGCGCCAGCAGCCCTCAGGACAGGACGATATACGAGCAGTACTTC; cdr3_aa: CASSPQDRTIYEQYF